This entry lists 5 T cell receptor beta chains sequenced from one sample in a study of blood T cell repertoires in COVID-19. TCRdb keeps only in-frame clones here, not all; method: immunoSEQ multiplex PCR. The sample includes roughly 270,000 clones, about four fifths of them seen just once. Sequences were obtained from PBMCs or T cells enriched from blood (not recorded which). The receptors were sampled from a man aged 40-49 years who had been exposed to COVID-19.

The rearrangement uses TRBV19 and TRBJ2-7; perhaps TRBD2 as D (6 bases). The V end was cut by 6 bases, the J end by 4 bases, with 16 bases between. The CDR3 totals 14 residues. The germline V gene has CDR1 LNHDA and CDR2 SQIVND (reference sequence). This CDR3 is CASSRSGRDYEQYF. The CDR3, as DNA: TGTGCCAGTAGCAGATCAGGGCGGGATTACGAGCAGTACTTC.

The chain combines TRBV3-1 (or the pseudogene TRBV3-2) with TRBJ1-4; D call uncertain. The germline CDR1 and CDR2 sequences are LGHDT and YNNKEL (reference sequence). The CDR3 has 14 amino acids. With 0 bases removed from V and 5 bases from J, the gap between germline ends came to 7 bases. The DNA for the CDR3 is TGTGCCAGCAGCCAAGACAGGATAAATGAAAAACTGTTTTTT. Its protein is CASSQDRINEKLFF.

The chain combines TRBV19 with TRBJ1-2; tentative D call: TRBD1 (6 bases). V dropped 6 bases and J dropped 4 bases, with 18 bases sitting between them. Germline CDR1 LNHDA, CDR2 SQIVND (reference sequence). CDR3 length: 15 amino acids. CDR3 residues: CASSTDRGAVYGYTF. The DNA of the CDR3 is TGTGCCAGTAGCACCGATCGGGGGGCGGTCTATGGCTACACCTTC.

V usage is TRBV7-9 and J usage is TRBJ2-5; TRBD1 aligns across 9 bases. Germline trimming cut 4 bases from V and 4 bases from J; bases unmatched to any gene: 16. The CDR3 has 18 residues. CDR1 SEHNR and CDR2 FQNEAQ come from the germline V gene (reference sequence). CDR3 DNA: TGTGCCAGCAGCTATTTTTTGCCCCATGGACAGGGGCGAGAGACCCAGTACTTC. Amino acid sequence: CASSYFLPHGQGRETQYF. Looking up the rest from reference TRBV7-9 and TRBJ2-5 gives the full variable domain: DTGVSQNPRHKITKRGQNVTFRCDPISEHNRLYWYRQTLGQGPEFLTYFQNEAQLEKSRLLSDRFSAERPKGSFSTLEIQRTEQGDSAMYLCASSYFLPHGQGRETQYFGPGTRLLVL.

The chain uses TRBV2 and TRBJ1-1, with D hard to call. The V gene's germline CDR1 is SNHLY and CDR2 FYNNEI. The CDR3 has 13 residues. The V end was cut by 7 bases, the J end by 1 base, with 10 bases between. CDR3 in amino acids: CASNTGRNTEAFF. CDR3 nucleotides: TGTGCCAGCAATACGGGGAGGAACACTGAAGCTTTCTTT.